The 14 T cell receptor beta chains below come from one sample, sequenced in a study of beta chain features in type 1 diabetes. Findings of the study overall: There was a moderate but significant shortening of TCRB CDR3s in all four CD4+ subsets of Type 1 diabetes patients.

The investigators reverse transcribed all of the isolated RNA, so they sequenced expressed TCRB transcripts. The protocol was immunoSEQ multiplex PCR, while the TCRdb copy is restricted to in-frame clones and leaves out a portion. The sample has over 40,000 clones, over 60% seen once. Their antigens are not known. The specimen sequenced was Tregs from blood. These receptors all stem from a woman between 18 and 30 years old with type 1 diabetes.

The chain uses TRBV5-1 and TRBJ2-1; 8 nucleotides line up with TRBD1. The CDR3 consists of 16 residues. CDR1 is SGHRS and CDR2 is YFSETQ in the germline V gene. V lost 0 bases to trimming and J lost 4 bases; unmatched junction nucleotides: 6. CDR3 nucleotide sequence: TGCGCCAGCAGCTTGGAACGTACAGGGGGATACAATGAGCAGTTCTTC. Translation: CASSLERTGGYNEQFF.

V is TRBV29-1 and J is TRBJ2-7, with D possibly being TRBD1 (5 bases). Trimming cost V 0 bases and J 3 bases, with 9 bases left between them. Germline CDR1 SQVTM, CDR2 ANQGSEA. The length of the CDR3 is 13 residues. CDR3 DNA: TGCAGCGTTGAAGAGGCAGGGTACTACGAGCAGTACTTC. Its protein product is CSVEEAGYYEQYF.

V and J are TRBV5-1 and TRBJ2-1; D may be TRBD1 (6 bases). This CDR3 comprises 15 residues. CDR1 is SGHRS and CDR2 is YFSETQ in the germline V gene. V gave up 0 bases and J gave up 5 bases, with 12 bases separating them. As DNA, the CDR3 is TGCGCCAGCAGCTTGGGCAGGGGTCTACACAATGAGCAGTTCTTC. It codes for CASSLGRGLHNEQFF.

The chain uses TRBV6-6 and TRBJ2-5; D is unresolved. V lost 6 bases, J lost 5 bases, and 10 bases lay in between. The CDR3 length is 12 residues. Per the germline V gene, CDR1 is MNHNY and CDR2 is SVGAGI (reference sequence). Here the CDR3 reads CASSTHSETQYF. The CDR3 DNA follows: TGTGCCAGCAGCACCCACTCGGAGACCCAGTACTTC.

The chain combines TRBV5-5 with TRBJ2-7, with D perhaps matching TRBD1 (7 bases). V was shortened by 0 bases and J by 2 bases, with 12 bases between the two germline ends. From germline, CDR1 is SGHKS and CDR2 YYEKEE (reference sequence). The CDR3 loop spans 15 amino acids. This chain's CDR3 is CASSLVQGGTYEQYF. The CDR3 DNA is TGTGCCAGCAGCTTGGTGCAGGGGGGTACCTACGAGCAGTACTTC.

The genes are TRBV7-3 and TRBJ2-7; 9 nucleotides match TRBD2. Germline trimming cut 2 bases from V and 4 bases from J; bases unmatched to any gene: 6. CDR1 is SGHTA, CDR2 FQGTGA, per germline. The CDR3 loop spans 15 amino acids. CDR3 region: CASSLGGAGGYEQYF. The CDR3, as DNA: TGTGCCAGCAGCTTAGGAGGAGCGGGAGGATACGAGCAGTACTTC.

This clone showed up just a few times. DNA of the CDR3: TGTGCCAGCAGCTTAGATCTAGCGGGAACCGGTACGGATACGCAGTATTTT. Its translation is CASSLDLAGTGTDTQYF. This chain joins TRBV7-2 and TRBJ2-3, with 9 bases that match TRBD2. The CDR3 totals 17 residues. Trimming took 1 base from V and 6 from J; bases not matched to a gene: 11. Germline CDR1 and CDR2: SGHTA and FQGNSA.

This chain connects TRBV4-1 to TRBJ2-5; TRBD2 matches 9 bases. CDR3 length equals 16 residues. With 1 base clipped from V and 5 bases from J, the junction kept 8 bases outside the gene matches. Germline CDR1 reads MGHRA; CDR2 reads YSYEKL. CDR3 residues: CASSQANSGSFETQYF. The CDR3 bases are TGCGCCAGCAGCCAAGCTAATAGCGGGAGCTTCGAGACCCAGTACTTC.

The chain is built from TRBV19 and TRBJ2-7, with D possibly matching TRBD1 (5 bases). This CDR3 is 13 amino acids long. V was cut by 6 bases and J by 4 bases, with 13 bases left in between. The germline V gene encodes CDR1 LNHDA and CDR2 SQIVND (reference sequence). This CDR3 is CASSRLRGYEQYF. The CDR3 nucleotides read TGTGCCAGTAGCCGGTTAAGGGGATACGAGCAGTACTTC.

The chain joins TRBV7-3 to TRBJ2-7; D is perhaps TRBD2 (6 bases). The CDR3 length is 14 residues. The V gene lost 5 bases and the J gene lost 2 bases, with 13 bases spanning the gap. The germline V gene has CDR1 SGHTA and CDR2 FQGTGA. DNA of the CDR3: TGTGCCAGCAGCGACGGGACTGGAGCCTACGAGCAGTACTTC. Encoded protein: CASSDGTGAYEQYF.

The V and J genes are TRBV15 and TRBJ2-5; 7 positions agree with TRBD2. Unmatched junction bases numbered 4, after V lost 2 bases and J lost 4 bases. Looked up from germline, CDR1 is LNHNV and CDR2 is YYDKDF (reference sequence). CDR3 length equals 14 residues. The CDR3, as DNA: TGTGCCACCAGCAGAAGGCGGGGGTCAGAGACCCAGTACTTC. Amino acid sequence: CATSRRRGSETQYF.

This clone was observed a few times. The chain has TRBV7-2 and TRBJ1-1; no firm D call. V gave up 2 bases and J gave up 1 base, with 5 bases separating them. This CDR3 spans 13 amino acids. The germline V gene has CDR1 SGHTA and CDR2 FQGNSA. CDR3 amino acids: CASSLPSNTEAFF. DNA for the CDR3: TGTGCCAGCAGCTTACCATCGAACACTGAAGCTTTCTTT.

In this sample, this clone turned up a few times. The V and J genes are TRBV4-2 and TRBJ1-2; D not resolved. CDR3 length: 16 amino acids. Germline CDR1 is LGHNA and CDR2 is YNFKEQ. Trimming removed 0 bases at V and 4 bases at J, with 15 bases between. The CDR3 region is CASSQDPQTRRYGYTF. CDR3 DNA sequence: TGTGCCAGCAGCCAAGATCCACAGACACGGCGCTATGGCTACACCTTC.

This clone appeared a few times. The rearrangement joins TRBV7-9 to TRBJ2-7, with TRBD2 as a possible D gene (5 bases). V gave up 5 bases and J gave up 9 bases, with 17 bases separating them. Germline loops: CDR1 SEHNR, CDR2 FQNEAQ (reference sequence). The CDR3 length is 13 residues. The CDR3 DNA is TGTGCCAGCAGCACGCGAACGGGGATTTGGCAGTACTTC. This translates into CASSTRTGIWQYF.